This T cell receptor (beta chain) was captured by sequencing in a study of preoperative IRX-2 immunotherapy in early breast cancer. Clones were sequenced by immunoSEQ multiplex PCR, and TCRdb holds only the in-frame ones, with some missing. The repertoire holds tens of thousands of clones, with approximately 83% as singletons. J was trimmed by 3 bases and V by 3 bases; bases with no gene match: 4. CDR1 is MDHEN, CDR2 SYDVKM, per germline. The CDR3 spans 15 residues. Sample treatment: preoperative locoregional IRX-2 cytokine immunotherapy. Samples came from a phase Ib trial of preoperative locoregional IRX-2 cytokine immunotherapy.

This material was obtained from a patient treated with IRX-2 immunotherapy. This receptor was identified in a human donor with breast cancer. The V gene is TRBV28, the J gene TRBJ1-4; 7 bases map to TRBD1. CDR3 amino acids: CASSFSRGSNEKLFF. As DNA, the CDR3 is TGTGCCAGCAGTTTTTCCAGGGGGTCTAATGAAAAACTGTTTTTT. The full variable domain, its missing parts supplied by reference TRBV28 and TRBJ1-4, is DVKVTQSSRYLVKRTGEKVFLECVQDMDHENMFWYRQDPGLGLRLIYFSYDVKMKEKGDIPEGYSVSREKKERFSLILESASTNQTSMYLCASSFSRGSNEKLFFGSGTQLSVL.